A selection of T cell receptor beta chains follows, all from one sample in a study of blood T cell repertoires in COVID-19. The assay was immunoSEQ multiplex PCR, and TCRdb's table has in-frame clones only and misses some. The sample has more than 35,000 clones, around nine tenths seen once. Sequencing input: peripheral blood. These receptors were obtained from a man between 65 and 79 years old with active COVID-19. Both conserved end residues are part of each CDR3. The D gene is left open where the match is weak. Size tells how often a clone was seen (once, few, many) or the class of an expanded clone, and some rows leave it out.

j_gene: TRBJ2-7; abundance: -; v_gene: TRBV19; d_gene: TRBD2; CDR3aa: CASSITTSGTSEQYF; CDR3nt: TGTGCCAGTAGTATTACGACTAGCGGGACTAGCGAGCAGTACTTC
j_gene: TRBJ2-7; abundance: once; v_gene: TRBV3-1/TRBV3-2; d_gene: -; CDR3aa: CASSQDRGFRQRYEQYF; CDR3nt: TGTGCCAGCAGCCAAGATCGAGGGTTTAGACAAAGGTACGAGCAGTACTTC
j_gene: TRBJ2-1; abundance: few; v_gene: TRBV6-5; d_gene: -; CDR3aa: CASSYSDSRSNEQFF; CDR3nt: TGTGCCAGCAGTTACTCCGACAGCAGGAGTAATGAGCAGTTCTTC
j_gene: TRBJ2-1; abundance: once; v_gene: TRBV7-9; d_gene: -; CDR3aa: CASSLAAGRLYNEQFF; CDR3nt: TGTGCCAGCAGCTTAGCGGCGGGCAGGCTTTACAATGAGCAGTTCTTC
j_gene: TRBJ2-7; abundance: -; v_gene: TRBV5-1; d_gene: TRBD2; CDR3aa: CASSLGTSGTYEQYF; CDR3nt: TGCGCCAGCAGCTTGGGGACTAGCGGCACCTACGAGCAGTACTTC
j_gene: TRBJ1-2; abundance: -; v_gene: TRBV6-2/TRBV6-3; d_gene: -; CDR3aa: CASSRVHSQGSYGYTF; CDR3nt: TGTGCCAGCAGTCGCGTGCACTCCCAGGGGAGCTATGGCTACACCTTC
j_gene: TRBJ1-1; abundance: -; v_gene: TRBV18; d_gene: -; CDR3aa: CASSTQGMNTEAFF; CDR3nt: TGTGCCAGCTCCACACAGGGCATGAACACTGAAGCTTTCTTT
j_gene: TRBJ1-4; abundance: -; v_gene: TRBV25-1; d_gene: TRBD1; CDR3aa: CASRGQDNEKLFF; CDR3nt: TGTGCCAGCAGGGGACAGGATAATGAAAAACTGTTTTTT
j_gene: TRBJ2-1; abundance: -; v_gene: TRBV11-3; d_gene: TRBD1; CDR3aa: CASGPGQGADEQFF; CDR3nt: TGTGCCAGCGGCCCGGGACAGGGGGCCGATGAGCAGTTCTTC
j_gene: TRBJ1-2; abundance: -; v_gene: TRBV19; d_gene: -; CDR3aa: CASSIGTVSYGYTF; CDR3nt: TGTGCCAGTAGTATAGGGACAGTGAGCTATGGCTACACCTTC
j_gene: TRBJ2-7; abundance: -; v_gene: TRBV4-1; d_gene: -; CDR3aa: CASSGSGNVYEQYF; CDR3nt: TGCGCCAGCAGCGGGTCAGGGAACGTGTACGAGCAGTACTTC
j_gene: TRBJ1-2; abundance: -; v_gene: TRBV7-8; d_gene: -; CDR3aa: CASSLRLPEMSYTF; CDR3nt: TGTGCCAGCAGCTTAAGACTTCCGGAGATGAGCTACACCTTC
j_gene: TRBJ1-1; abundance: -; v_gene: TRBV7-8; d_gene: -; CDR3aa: CASSLAYDTEAFF; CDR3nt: TGTGCCAGCAGCTTAGCTTATGACACTGAAGCTTTCTTT
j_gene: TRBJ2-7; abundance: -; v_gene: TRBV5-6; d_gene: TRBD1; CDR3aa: CASSFDRATYEQYF; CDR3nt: TGTGCCAGCAGCTTTGACAGGGCGACCTACGAGCAGTACTTC
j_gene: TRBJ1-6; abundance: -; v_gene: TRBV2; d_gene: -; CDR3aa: CASSVRQGSSYNSPLHF; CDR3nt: TGTGCCAGCAGCGTCCGCCAGGGGAGCTCCTATAATTCACCCCTCCACTTT
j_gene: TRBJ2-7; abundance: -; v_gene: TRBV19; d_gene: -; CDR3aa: CASSIRTVPKEQYF; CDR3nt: TGTGCCAGTAGTATCCGGACAGTCCCTAAGGAGCAGTACTTC
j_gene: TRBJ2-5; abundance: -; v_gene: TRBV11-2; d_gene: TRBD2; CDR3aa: CASSLHGTSVGETQYF; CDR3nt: TGTGCCAGCAGCTTACACGGGACTAGCGTAGGAGAGACCCAGTACTTC
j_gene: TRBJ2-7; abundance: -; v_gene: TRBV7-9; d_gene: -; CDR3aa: CASSLGHPGVYEQYF; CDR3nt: TGTGCCAGCAGCCTCGGACACCCGGGAGTGTACGAGCAGTACTTC
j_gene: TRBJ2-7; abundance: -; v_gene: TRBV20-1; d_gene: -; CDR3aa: CSASLDSSYEQYF; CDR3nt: TGCAGTGCTAGTCTCGACAGTTCCTACGAGCAGTACTTC
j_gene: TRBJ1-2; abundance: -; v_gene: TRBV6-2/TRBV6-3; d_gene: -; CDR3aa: CASSTPQGLVGGYTF; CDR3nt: TGTGCCAGCAGCACGCCGCAGGGACTTGTGGGTGGCTACACCTTC
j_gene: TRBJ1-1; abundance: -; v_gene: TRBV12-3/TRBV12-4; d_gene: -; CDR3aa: CASSPGVTEAFF; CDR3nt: TGTGCCAGCAGTCCAGGGGTGACTGAAGCTTTCTTT
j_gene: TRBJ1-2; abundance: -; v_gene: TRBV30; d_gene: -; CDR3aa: CAWSVAGRNYGYTF; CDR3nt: TGTGCCTGGAGCGTCGCAGGGCGCAACTATGGCTACACCTTC
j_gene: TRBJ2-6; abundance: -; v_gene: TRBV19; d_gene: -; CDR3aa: CASRIDTASGANVLTF; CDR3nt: TGTGCCAGTAGAATAGACACTGCCTCTGGGGCCAACGTCCTGACTTTC
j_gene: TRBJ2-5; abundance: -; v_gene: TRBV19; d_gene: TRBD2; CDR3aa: CASSSGLAGETQYF; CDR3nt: TGTGCCAGTAGTTCCGGACTAGCTGGCGAGACCCAGTACTTC
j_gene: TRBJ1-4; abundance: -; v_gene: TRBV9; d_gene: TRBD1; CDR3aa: CASSVRGLQPSNEKLFF; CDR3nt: TGTGCCAGCAGCGTAAGGGGGCTCCAACCTTCTAATGAAAAACTGTTTTTT
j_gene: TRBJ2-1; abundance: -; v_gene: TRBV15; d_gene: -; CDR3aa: CATSSDSSGTSYNEQFF; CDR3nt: TGTGCCACCAGCTCGGACTCCAGCGGTACTTCCTACAATGAGCAGTTCTTC
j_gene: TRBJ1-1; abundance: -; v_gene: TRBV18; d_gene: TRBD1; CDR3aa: CASSLRTGGLAEAFF; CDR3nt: TGTGCCAGCTCCCTTCGGACAGGGGGCTTGGCTGAAGCTTTCTTT
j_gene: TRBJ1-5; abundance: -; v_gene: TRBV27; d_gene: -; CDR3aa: CASRRGYGNQPQHF; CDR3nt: TGTGCCAGCAGGCGGGGGTATGGCAATCAGCCCCAGCATTTT
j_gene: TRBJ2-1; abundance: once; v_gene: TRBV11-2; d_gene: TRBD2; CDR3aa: CASSLGPSGSFSYNEQFF; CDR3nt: TGTGCCAGCAGCTTAGGGCCTAGCGGGAGTTTCTCCTACAATGAGCAGTTCTTC
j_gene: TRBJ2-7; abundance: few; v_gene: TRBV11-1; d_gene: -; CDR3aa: CASSLGLVDEQYF; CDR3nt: TGTGCCAGCAGCTTAGGACTAGTGGACGAGCAGTACTTC
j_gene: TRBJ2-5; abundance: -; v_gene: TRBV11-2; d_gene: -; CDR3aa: CASSLGAGLGETQYF; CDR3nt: TGTGCCAGCAGCTTAGGGGCAGGGCTAGGAGAGACCCAGTACTTC
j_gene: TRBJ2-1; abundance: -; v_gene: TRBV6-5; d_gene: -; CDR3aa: CASRRGNEQFF; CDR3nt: TGTGCCAGCAGACGAGGGAATGAGCAGTTCTTC
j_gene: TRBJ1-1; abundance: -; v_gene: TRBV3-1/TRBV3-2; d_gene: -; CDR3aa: CASSQEIWGQDGAFF; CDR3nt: TGTGCCAGCAGCCAAGAAATCTGGGGCCAGGACGGAGCTTTCTTT
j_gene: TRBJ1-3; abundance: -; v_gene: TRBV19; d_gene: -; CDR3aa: CASSPGTTGNTIYF; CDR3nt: TGTGCCAGTAGCCCCGGGACAACTGGAAACACCATATATTTT
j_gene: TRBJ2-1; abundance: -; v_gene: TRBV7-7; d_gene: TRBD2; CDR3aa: CASGRLAGATYNEQFF; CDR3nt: TGTGCCAGCGGACGGTTAGCGGGAGCCACCTACAATGAGCAGTTCTTC
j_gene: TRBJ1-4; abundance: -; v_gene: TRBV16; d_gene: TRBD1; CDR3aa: CASSQSPRTGGLKLFF; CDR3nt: TGTGCCAGCAGCCAATCGCCAAGGACAGGGGGGCTAAAACTGTTTTTT
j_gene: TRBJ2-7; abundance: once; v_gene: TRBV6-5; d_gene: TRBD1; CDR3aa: CASSPGGQGFYEQYF; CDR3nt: TGTGCCAGCAGCCCCGGGGGACAGGGCTTCTACGAGCAGTACTTC
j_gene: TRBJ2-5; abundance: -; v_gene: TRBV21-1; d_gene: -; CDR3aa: CARGRRLAGVAQETQYF; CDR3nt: TGTGCCAGAGGCAGGAGACTAGCGGGGGTCGCTCAAGAGACCCAGTACTTC
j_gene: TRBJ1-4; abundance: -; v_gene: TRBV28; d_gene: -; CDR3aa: CASSLIQGNEKLFF; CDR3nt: TGTGCCAGCAGTTTAATACAGGGAAATGAAAAACTGTTTTTT
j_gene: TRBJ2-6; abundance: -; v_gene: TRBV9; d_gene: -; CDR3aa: CASSVSSGANVLTF; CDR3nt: TGTGCCAGCAGCGTATCGTCTGGGGCCAACGTCCTGACTTTC
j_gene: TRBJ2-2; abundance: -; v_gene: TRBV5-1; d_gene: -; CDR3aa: CASSLYAGRTGELFF; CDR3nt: TGCGCCAGCAGCTTGTATGCAGGGCGGACCGGGGAGCTGTTTTTT
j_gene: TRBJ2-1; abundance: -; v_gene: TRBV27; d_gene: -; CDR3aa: CASSLRGTIYNEQFF; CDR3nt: TGTGCCAGCAGTTTAAGGGGGACCATCTACAATGAGCAGTTCTTC
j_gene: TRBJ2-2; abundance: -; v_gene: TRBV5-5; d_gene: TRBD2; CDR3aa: CASSLQLAGVVGELFF; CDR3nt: TGTGCCAGCAGCTTGCAACTAGCGGGAGTGGTCGGGGAGCTGTTTTTT
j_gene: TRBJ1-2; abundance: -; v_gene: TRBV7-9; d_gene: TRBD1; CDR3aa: CASSLPPGQGDGYTF; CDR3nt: TGTGCCAGCAGCTTACCCCCGGGACAGGGAGATGGCTACACCTTC
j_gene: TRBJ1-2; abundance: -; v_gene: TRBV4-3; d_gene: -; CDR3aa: CASSQGSTGDYGYTF; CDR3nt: TGCGCCAGCAGCCAAGGTTCGACAGGTGACTATGGCTACACCTTC
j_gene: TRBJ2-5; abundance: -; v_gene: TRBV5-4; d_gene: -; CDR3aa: CASSLGLQETQYF; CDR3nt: TGTGCCAGCAGCCTGGGGCTCCAAGAGACCCAGTACTTC
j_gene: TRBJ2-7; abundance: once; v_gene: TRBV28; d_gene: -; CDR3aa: CASRREGQPYEQYF; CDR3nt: TGTGCCAGCAGACGTGAAGGACAACCCTACGAGCAGTACTTC
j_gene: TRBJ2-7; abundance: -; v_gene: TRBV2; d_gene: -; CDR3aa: CASSDSGYEQYF; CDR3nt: TGTGCCAGCAGTGATTCGGGGTACGAGCAGTACTTC
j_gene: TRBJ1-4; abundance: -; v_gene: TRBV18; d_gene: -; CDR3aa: CASSPRRVEGGKTNEKLFF; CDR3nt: TGTGCCAGCTCACCGCGGAGAGTGGAGGGGGGGAAGACTAATGAAAAACTGTTTTTT
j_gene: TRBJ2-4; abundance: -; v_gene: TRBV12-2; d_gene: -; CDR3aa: CASRPGETGDKNIQYF; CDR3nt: TGTGCAAGTCGCCCGGGTGAGACAGGGGACAAAAACATTCAGTACTTC
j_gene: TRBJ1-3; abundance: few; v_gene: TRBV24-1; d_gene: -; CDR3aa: CATSDPKAGPRNTIYF; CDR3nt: TGTGCCACCAGTGATCCCAAGGCGGGACCTAGAAACACCATATATTTT
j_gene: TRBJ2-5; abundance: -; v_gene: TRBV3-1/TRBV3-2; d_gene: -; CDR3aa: CASRDLQETQYF; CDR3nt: TGTGCCAGCAGGGACTTACAAGAGACCCAGTACTTC
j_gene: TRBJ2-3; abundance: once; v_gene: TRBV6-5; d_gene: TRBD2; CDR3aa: CASRLGLAGTDTQYF; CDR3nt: TGTGCCAGCAGGTTGGGACTAGCAGGCACAGATACGCAGTATTTT
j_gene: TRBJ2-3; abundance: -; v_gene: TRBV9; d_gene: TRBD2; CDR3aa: CASSVGTPGLGLTDTQYF; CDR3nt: TGTGCCAGCAGCGTAGGGACTCCGGGACTAGGCCTCACAGATACGCAGTATTTT
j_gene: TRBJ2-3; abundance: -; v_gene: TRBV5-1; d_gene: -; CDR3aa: CASSLQGTDTQYF; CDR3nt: TGCGCCAGCAGTCTCCAGGGCACAGATACGCAGTATTTT
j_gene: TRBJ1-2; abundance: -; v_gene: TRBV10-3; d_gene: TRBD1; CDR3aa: CAIRGQGADGYTF; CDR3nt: TGTGCCATCAGGGGACAGGGGGCTGATGGCTACACCTTC